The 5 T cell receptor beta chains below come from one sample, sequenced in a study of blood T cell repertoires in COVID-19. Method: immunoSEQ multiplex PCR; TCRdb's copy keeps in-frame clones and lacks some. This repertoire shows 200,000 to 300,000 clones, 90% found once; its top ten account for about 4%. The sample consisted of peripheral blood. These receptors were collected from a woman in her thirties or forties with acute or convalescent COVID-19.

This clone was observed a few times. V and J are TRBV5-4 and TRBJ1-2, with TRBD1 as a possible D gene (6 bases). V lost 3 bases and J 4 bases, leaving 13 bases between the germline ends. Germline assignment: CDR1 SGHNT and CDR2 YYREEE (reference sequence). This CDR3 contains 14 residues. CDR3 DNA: TGTGCCAGCAGCTCTCAGGGGAATCCCTATGGCTACACCTTC. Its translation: CASSSQGNPYGYTF.

CDR3 amino acids: CASSVDAGHYGYTF. The DNA for the CDR3 is TGTGCCAGCAGCGTAGATGCAGGGCACTATGGCTACACCTTC. The chain is built from TRBV9 and TRBJ1-2; D might be TRBD1 (5 bases). The CDR3 covers 14 residues. With 0 bases removed from V and 3 bases from J, the gap between germline ends came to 9 bases. CDR1 is SGDLS, CDR2 YYNGEE, per germline.

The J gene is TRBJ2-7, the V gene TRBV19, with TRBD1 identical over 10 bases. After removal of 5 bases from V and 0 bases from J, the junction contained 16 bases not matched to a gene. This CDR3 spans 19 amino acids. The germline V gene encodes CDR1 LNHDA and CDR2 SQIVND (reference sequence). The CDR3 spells CASSLGQGVRRSSSYEQYV. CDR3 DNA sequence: TGTGCCAGTAGTCTTGGACAGGGGGTAAGGAGAAGTAGCTCCTACGAGCAGTACGTC.

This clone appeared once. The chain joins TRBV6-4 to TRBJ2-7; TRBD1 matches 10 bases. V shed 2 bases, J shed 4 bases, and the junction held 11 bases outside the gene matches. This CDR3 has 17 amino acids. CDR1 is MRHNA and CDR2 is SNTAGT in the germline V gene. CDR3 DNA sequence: TGTGCCAGCAGTGACCGGGCGGGACAGGGGATATGGTACGAGCAGTACGTC. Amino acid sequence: CASSDRAGQGIWYEQYV.

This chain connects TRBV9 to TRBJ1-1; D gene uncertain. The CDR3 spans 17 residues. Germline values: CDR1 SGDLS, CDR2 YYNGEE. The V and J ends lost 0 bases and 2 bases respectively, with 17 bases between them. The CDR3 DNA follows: TGTGCCAGCAGCGTAGGGAGGGCGCCGGGTTTTAACACTGAAGCTTTCTTT. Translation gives CASSVGRAPGFNTEAFF.